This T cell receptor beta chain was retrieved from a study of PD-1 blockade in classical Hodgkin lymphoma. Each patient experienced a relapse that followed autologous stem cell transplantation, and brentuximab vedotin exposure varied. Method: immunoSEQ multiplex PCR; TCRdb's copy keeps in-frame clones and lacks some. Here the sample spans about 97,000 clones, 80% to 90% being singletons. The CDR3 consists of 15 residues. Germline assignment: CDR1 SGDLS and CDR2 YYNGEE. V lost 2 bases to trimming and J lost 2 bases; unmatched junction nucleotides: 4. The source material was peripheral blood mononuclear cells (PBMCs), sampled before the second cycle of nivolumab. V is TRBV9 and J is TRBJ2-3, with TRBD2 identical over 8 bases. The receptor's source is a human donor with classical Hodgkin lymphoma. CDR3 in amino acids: CASSVRAGDTDTQYF. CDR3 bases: TGTGCCAGCAGCGTGAGAGCGGGGGACACAGATACGCAGTATTTT.